The T cell receptor (beta chain) described here comes from a study of T cells in tuberculosis. Study information: CD1B tetramers identified T cells specific for mycobacterial lipid GMM. Study outcomes and limitations: Active tuberculosis cases were adults; controls were adolescents.

Tuberculin skin test and IGRA determined adolescents' latent tuberculosis status at entry. As concerns this clone: Its antigen is as yet unknown.

Libraries were prepared by immunoSEQ multiplex PCR; TCRdb keeps only in-frame clonotypes and omits some of them. Seen here are fewer than 40,000 clones, less than 97% observed once, and the top ten hold over 2%. Sequencing was performed on PBMCs. The receptor comes from a donor aged 10 to 29 with latent tuberculosis or without tuberculosis infection.

The CDR3, as DNA: TGTGCCAGCTCACCACCGGCACTAGCGGGATCAGATACGCAGTATTTT. Translated, it gives CASSPPALAGSDTQYF. V gene TRBV18 combines with J gene TRBJ2-3, with TRBD2 identical over 10 bases. Germline V gene sequence: CDR1 KGHSH, CDR2 LQKENI. This CDR3 region has 16 residues. Trimming at V came to 0 bases and at J to 4 bases, leaving 4 bases not matched to a gene.